A few counts support the clone carrying this T cell receptor (beta chain). The CDR3 is 18 amino acids. Germline V CDR1 and CDR2: SGHVS, FNYEAQ. J gave up 7 bases and V 2 bases, and 16 bases lay outside the gene matches. The authors prepared the TCRbeta library with unique molecular identifiers. TCRdb itself ran the PCR reads through MiXCR, one entry per CDR3 protein. Among some 220,000 distinct CDR3 sequences listed, under 9.5% were seen once. The source of the sample is a study of T-cell reconstitution after alpha-beta-depleted transplantation in children. Sample: PBMCs from the stem cell graft donor, taken from the stem cell graft. This sequence originates from a human donor who donated a stem cell graft to a child with acute lymphoblastic leukemia. The V call is TRBV7-6, the J call TRBJ2-3; 9 nucleotides line up with TRBD2. This CDR3 is CASSLSYRSQRGDYTQYF. The CDR3 nucleotides are TGTGCCAGCAGCTTAAGCTATCGAAGTCAGCGGGGGGACTATACGCAGTATTTT.